Detailed here is one T cell receptor beta chain. Trimming took 1 base from V and 2 from J, leaving 6 bases between them. The CDR3 consists of 13 residues. Germline CDR1 and CDR2: MGHDK and SYGVNS. The sample belongs to a study of blood T cell repertoires in COVID-19. Whole-study context: The analysed material was cDNA or gDNA that came from T cells, B-cell-depleted T cells, or PBMCs.

In the authors' methods: Counts of nucleated cells, estimated from reference gene primer amplification, were obtained. Assay: immunoSEQ multiplex PCR; the TCRdb copy retains only in-frame clones and omits some. That table gives V, J and clone size, and the DNA gave D and trimming. This sample has over 10,000 clones; roughly 90% occur once, and the top ten carry around 21%. This sequence originates from a human donor with active COVID-19. The donor label of this sample is uncertain. The material sequenced was peripheral blood. The rearrangement uses TRBV25-1 and TRBJ2-7, with unresolved D. The CDR3 here is CASSEFSAYEQYF. The CDR3 DNA sequence: TGTGCCAGCAGTGAATTCTCCGCCTACGAGCAGTACTTC.